This TCR beta chain originates from a study of T cells in Graves' hyperthyroidism and ophthalmopathy. Study outcomes and limitations: The model predicted ophthalmopathy a median approximately six months before onset.

Researchers took RNA transcripts and amplified the TCR beta CDR3 regions from them. HTBI primers drove first-round RT-PCR of the TCR CDR3. Each CDR3 protein gets one entry after TCRdb re-called the multiplex PCR reads with MiXCR. Among almost 250,000 distinct CDR3 sequences listed, approximately 24% were seen once. This clonotype has ten or more counts. Its antigen is not known. One junction end disagrees with the germline gene, perhaps due to a read error. Germline lookup yields CDR1 KGHDR and CDR2 SFDVKD. The CDR3 is 13 amino acids. This chain connects TRBV24-1 to TRBJ1-2, with D perhaps TRBD1 (6 bases). This receptor was obtained from a woman aged 40 to 49 with Graves' ophthalmopathy. Sequencing was performed on blood. The CDR3 nucleotides read TGTGCCACCGAGGACAGTAGACGAAATGGCTGCACCTTC. It is translated as CATEDSRRNGCTF.